This TCR beta chain was documented in a study of blood T cell repertoires in COVID-19. As for the study in general: Material from acute and convalescent COVID-19 was sourced from the United States, Italy and Spain. Sources were T cells, B-cell-depleted T cells, or PBMCs; the material itself was cDNA or gDNA.

Authors' data handling: Using reference gene primer amplification, nucleated cell counts were estimated. Profiling relied on immunoSEQ multiplex PCR, and the TCRdb table lists in-frame clones only, not all of them. For V, J and clone size, that table is used; D and trimming come from the DNA. The sample includes approximately 97,000 clones, more than 85% of them seen just once. Germline V gene data show CDR1 as ENHRY and CDR2 as SYGVKD. There are 14 residues in the CDR3. Trimming cost V 11 bases and J 1 base; bases outside gene matches: 5. This chain links TRBV10-3 with TRBJ1-5; 10 bases match TRBD1. This TCR was sampled from a man in his fifties or sixties with active or convalescent COVID-19. Specimen: peripheral blood. For the CDR3, the DNA is TGTGCCGCCGGGACAGGGGACAGCAATCAGCCCCAGCATTTT. Translated: CAAGTGDSNQPQHF.